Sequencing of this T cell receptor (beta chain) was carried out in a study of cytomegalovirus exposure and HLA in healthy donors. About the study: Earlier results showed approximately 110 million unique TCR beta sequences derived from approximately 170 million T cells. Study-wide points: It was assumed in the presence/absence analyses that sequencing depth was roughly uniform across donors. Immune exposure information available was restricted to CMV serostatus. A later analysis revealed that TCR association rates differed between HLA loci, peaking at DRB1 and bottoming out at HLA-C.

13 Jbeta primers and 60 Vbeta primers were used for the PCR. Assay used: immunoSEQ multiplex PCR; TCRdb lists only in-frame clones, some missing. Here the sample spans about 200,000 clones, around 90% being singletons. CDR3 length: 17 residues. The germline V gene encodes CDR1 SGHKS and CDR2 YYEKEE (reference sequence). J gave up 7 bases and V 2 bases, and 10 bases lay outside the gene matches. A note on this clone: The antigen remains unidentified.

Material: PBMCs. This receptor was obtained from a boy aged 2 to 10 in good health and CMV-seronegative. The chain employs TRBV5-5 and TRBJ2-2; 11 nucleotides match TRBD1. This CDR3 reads CASSFISGTGGIGELFF. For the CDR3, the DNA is TGTGCCAGCAGCTTTATTTCCGGGACAGGGGGGATCGGGGAGCTGTTTTTT.